These T cell receptor beta chains were read from a single sample in a study of T cell repertoires in cytomegalovirus infection. TCRdb analysed the reads with MiXCR anew, one entry per CDR3 protein. The repertoire holds fewer than 1,000,000 distinct CDR3 sequences, with 31% as singletons. These receptors have no identified antigens. The specimen comprised cultured CD8+ T cells from PBMCs, sampled from culture after CMV antigen stimulation. The origin of the receptors is a human donor in good health (CMV status not recorded). Some clones in this sample may be carry-over from other donors' samples. The CDR3 runs from the conserved cysteine through the conserved F or W. Each record gives: V gene, J gene, D gene, clone size, CDR3 DNA, CDR3 protein. D genes are given only for firm matches. Clone size is not always given. Where it is, it says once, few, many or a class for expanded clones.

TRBV7-9	TRBJ1-5	-	many	TGTGCCAGCAGTGGCGACCCCTCCGTTGCGGGCAATCAGCCCCAGCATTTT	CASSGDPSVAGNQPQHF
TRBV20-1	TRBJ1-1	-	-	TGCATCCCTATCCTAGCGAACACTGAAGCTTTCTTT	CIPILANTEAFF
TRBV19	TRBJ1-5	TRBD1	-	TGTGCCAGTAATAAAAGGGACAGCAGCAATCAGCCCCAGCATTTT	CASNKRDSSNQPQHF
TRBV5-5	TRBJ2-6	-	-	TGTGCCAGCAGCTTGGGGAACTCTGGGGCCAACGTCCTGACTTTC	CASSLGNSGANVLTF
TRBV28	TRBJ2-4	-	many	TGTGCCAGCAGTTGGACAGTAGCCAAAAACATTCAGTACTTC	CASSWTVAKNIQYF
TRBV6-1	TRBJ2-1	TRBD1	many	TGTGCCAGCGACGACAGGGGGCTTTACAATGAGCAGTTCTTC	CASDDRGLYNEQFF
TRBV24-1	TRBJ2-3	TRBD1	-	TGTGTCACCAGTGGCTCAGGGACAGACCATTTTGGTGCAGATACGCAGTATTTT	CVTSGSGTDHFGADTQYF
TRBV5-1	TRBJ2-1	TRBD1	-	TGCGCCAGCAGCTTGGCCCAGGGGGCGCTTCATGAGCAGTTCTTC	CASSLAQGALHEQFF
TRBV7-6	TRBJ1-4	TRBD1	few	TGTGCCAGCAGCCCTAGGACAGGGGCGCATATCCTGTTTTTT	CASSPRTGAHILFF
TRBV27	TRBJ2-1	TRBD2	few	TGTGCCAGCAAAGCCGGGACTAGCCACAATGAGCAGTTCTTC	CASKAGTSHNEQFF
TRBV7-6	TRBJ1-5	TRBD1	few	TGTGCCAGCAGCGACACCGGGACAGGGAATCAGCCCCAGCATTTT	CASSDTGTGNQPQHF
TRBV11-2	TRBJ2-2	-	-	TGTGCCAGCTGCAGGGGAGTGGTCACCGGGGAGCTGTTTTTT	CASCRGVVTGELFF
TRBV7-9	TRBJ2-7	-	-	TGTGCCAGCAGCTTTTGGCCCCACGAGCAGTACTTC	CASSFWPHEQYF
TRBV4-1	TRBJ2-3	-	-	TGCGCCAGCAGCCAAGCCCCGACAGCCACAGATACGCAGTATTTT	CASSQAPTATDTQYF
TRBV6-2/TRBV6-3	TRBJ1-5	-	-	TGTGTCAGCAGCCCCGGGACATATAGCAATCAGCCCCAGCATTTT	CVSSPGTYSNQPQHF
TRBV7-6	TRBJ2-5	TRBD1	-	TGTGCTAGCAGCTTAAAGGGGGGGGACAGGGGTCGACAAGAGACCCAGTACTTC	CASSLKGGDRGRQETQYF
TRBV7-8	TRBJ1-3	-	few	TGTGCCGTGACCTCGGGGGCTAACTCTGGAAACACCATATATTTT	CAVTSGANSGNTIYF
TRBV20-1	TRBJ2-2	-	few	TGCAGTGCCCTGAAAGGTCTAGCGTTGGGGACCGGGGAGCTGTTTTTT	CSALKGLALGTGELFF
TRBV4-1	TRBJ2-2	-	-	TGCGCCAGCAGCCAAGAGTCTGTGAACACCGGGGAGCTGTTTTTT	CASSQESVNTGELFF
TRBV5-5	TRBJ2-5	TRBD2	many	TGTGCCAGCAGCGAGTTTAGCGGGGGGGCCTCTGGGACCCAGTACTTC	CASSEFSGGASGTQYF
TRBV5-6	TRBJ2-1	-	-	TGTGCCAGCCTCCAATGGTTCTACAATGAGCAGTTCTTC	CASLQWFYNEQFF
TRBV7-6	TRBJ2-2	-	-	TGTGCCAGCAGCTTCGACACTGGGGGGCGACCCGGGGAGCTGTTTTTT	CASSFDTGGRPGELFF
TRBV5-1	TRBJ2-5	TRBD2	-	TGCGCCAGCAGCTTGGATGTAAGGGGAGGGGCCCAAGAGACCCAGTACTTC	CASSLDVRGGAQETQYF
TRBV10-3	TRBJ1-1	-	-	TGTGCCATCAGTGAGGAGGCAGGGTTGAACACTGAAGCTTTCTTT	CAISEEAGLNTEAFF
TRBV12-3/TRBV12-4	TRBJ2-7	TRBD1	few	TGCATCGGTACAGGGGACTACGAGCAGTACTTC	CIGTGDYEQYF
TRBV5-6	TRBJ1-1	-	-	TGTGCCAGCAGCTTGGGTGCTGGCCCCTATGAAGCTTTCTTT	CASSLGAGPYEAFF
TRBV7-6	TRBJ1-2	-	few	TGTGCCAGCAGCCTAGGTTCTCCCAATGGCTACACCTTC	CASSLGSPNGYTF
TRBV6-1	TRBJ2-1	TRBD2	few	TGTGCCAGCAGACCCAGGACTAGCGGAAGTACCAATGAGCAGTTCTTC	CASRPRTSGSTNEQFF
TRBV10-2	TRBJ2-3	TRBD2	few	TGCGCCAGCAGTCCACGGGGACTAGCGGTGGAGAATACGCAGTATTTT	CASSPRGLAVENTQYF
TRBV3-1	TRBJ1-5	-	-	TGTGCCAGCAGCCAAGAGGGGAATAGCAATCAGCCCCAGCATTTT	CASSQEGNSNQPQHF
TRBV2	TRBJ1-1	-	-	TGTGCCAGCAGCCTTCCCGGCGGGGGCTTCTCCACTGAAGCTTTCTTT	CASSLPGGGFSTEAFF
TRBV6-1	TRBJ2-5	-	-	TGTGCCAGCAGTGACGGACAGCTGTACCAAGAGACCCAGTACTTC	CASSDGQLYQETQYF
TRBV5-4	TRBJ2-3	TRBD1	many	TGTGCCAGCAGCCCCGTCCCGGGACAGGGCCGGGTTCGCACAGATACGCAGTATTTT	CASSPVPGQGRVRTDTQYF
TRBV12-3/TRBV12-4	TRBJ2-1	TRBD1	many	TGTGCCAGCAGCCTACAGGGGTACAATGAGCAGTTCTTC	CASSLQGYNEQFF
TRBV4-3	TRBJ2-5	TRBD2	-	TGCGCCAGCAGCCAAGGTGGGCCGCTAGCGGGACAAGGGGAGACCCAGTACTTC	CASSQGGPLAGQGETQYF
TRBV7-6	TRBJ2-1	-	-	TGTGCCAGCAGCATCAGAGGTTGGGCAAATGAGCAGTTCTTC	CASSIRGWANEQFF
TRBV10-3	TRBJ1-3	TRBD1	few	TGTGCCATCAGTGAGTCGCAGGGGGACTCTGGAAACACCATATATTTT	CAISESQGDSGNTIYF
TRBV20-1	TRBJ2-1	TRBD2	-	TGCAGTGCTAGCCCTAGCGGGCCCTACAATGAGCAGTTCTTC	CSASPSGPYNEQFF
TRBV7-9	TRBJ2-7	-	-	TGTGCCAGCAGGGGGGGAATCTCCTACGAGCAGTACTTC	CASRGGISYEQYF
TRBV12-3/TRBV12-4	TRBJ1-4	-	many	TGTGCCAGCAGTTTAGGGCGGGTTTGGGAAAAACTGTTTTTT	CASSLGRVWEKLFF
TRBV7-8	TRBJ1-4	-	many	TGTGCCAGCAGCTTAGCGGGGGTCATTTTGCCAGCAACTAATGAAAAACTGTTTTTT	CASSLAGVILPATNEKLFF
TRBV6-8	TRBJ1-1	-	-	TGTACCAGCAGTTACTCGACGGGGGCGGGGAACACTGAAGCTTTCTTT	CTSSYSTGAGNTEAFF
TRBV27	TRBJ1-1	-	few	TGTGCCAGCAGTTCCAGGGTAGAAGCTTTCTTT	CASSSRVEAFF
TRBV12-3/TRBV12-4	TRBJ1-5	-	-	TGTGCCAGCAGTGCCGGGCCCGGGGATAGCAATCAGCCCCAGCATTTT	CASSAGPGDSNQPQHF
TRBV4-1	TRBJ1-3	-	-	TGCGCCAGCAGCCACCCGGGAATAGAATCTGGAAACACCATATATTTT	CASSHPGIESGNTIYF
TRBV6-5	TRBJ1-4	TRBD1	-	TGTGCCAGCAGTTACGGGGACAGGACGCCAACTAATGAAAAACTGTTTTTT	CASSYGDRTPTNEKLFF
TRBV7-9	TRBJ1-2	-	many	TGTGCCAGCCGGCTCTGGAGCTATGGCTACACCTTC	CASRLWSYGYTF
TRBV4-1	TRBJ2-2	-	few	TGCGCCAGCAGCCAAGAATCGGTCGGAGGCACCGGGGAGCTGTTTTTT	CASSQESVGGTGELFF
TRBV6-2/TRBV6-3	TRBJ1-5	-	-	TGTGCCAGCAGTACCCGGGGGCACCAGCCCCAGCATTTT	CASSTRGHQPQHF
TRBV7-9	TRBJ1-1	-	few	TGTGCCAGCAGCGGCCTGGGTAGGGGGAACACTGAAGCTTTCTTT	CASSGLGRGNTEAFF